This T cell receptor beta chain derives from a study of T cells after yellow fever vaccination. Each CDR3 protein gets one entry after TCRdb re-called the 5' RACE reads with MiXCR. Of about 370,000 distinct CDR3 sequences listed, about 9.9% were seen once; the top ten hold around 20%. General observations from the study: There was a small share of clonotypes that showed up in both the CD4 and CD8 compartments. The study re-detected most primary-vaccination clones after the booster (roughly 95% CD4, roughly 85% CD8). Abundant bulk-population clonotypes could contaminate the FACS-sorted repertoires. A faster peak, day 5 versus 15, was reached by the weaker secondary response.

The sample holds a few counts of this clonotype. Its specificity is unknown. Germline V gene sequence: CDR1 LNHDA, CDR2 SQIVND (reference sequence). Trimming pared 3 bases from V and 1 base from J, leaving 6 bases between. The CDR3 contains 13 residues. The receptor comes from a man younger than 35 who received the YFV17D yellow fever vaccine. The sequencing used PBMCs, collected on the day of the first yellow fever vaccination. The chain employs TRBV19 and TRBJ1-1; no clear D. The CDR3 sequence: CASSMTGNTEAFF. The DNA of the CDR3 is TGTGCCAGTAGTATGACGGGGAACACTGAAGCTTTCTTT.